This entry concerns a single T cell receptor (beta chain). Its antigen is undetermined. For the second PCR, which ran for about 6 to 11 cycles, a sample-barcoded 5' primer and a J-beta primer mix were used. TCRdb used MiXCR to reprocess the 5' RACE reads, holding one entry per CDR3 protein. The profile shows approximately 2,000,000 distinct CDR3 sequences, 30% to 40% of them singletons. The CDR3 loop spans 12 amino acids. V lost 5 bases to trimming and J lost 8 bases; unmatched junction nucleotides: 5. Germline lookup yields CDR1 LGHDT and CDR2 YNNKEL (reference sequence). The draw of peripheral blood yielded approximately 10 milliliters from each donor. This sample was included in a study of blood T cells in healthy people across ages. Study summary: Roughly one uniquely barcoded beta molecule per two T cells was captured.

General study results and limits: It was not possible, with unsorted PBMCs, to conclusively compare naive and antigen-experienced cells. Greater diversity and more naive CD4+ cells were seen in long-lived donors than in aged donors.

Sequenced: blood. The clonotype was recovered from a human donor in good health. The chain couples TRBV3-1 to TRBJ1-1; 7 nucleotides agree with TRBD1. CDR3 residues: CASSWPGQEAFF. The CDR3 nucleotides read TGTGCCAGCAGCTGGCCGGGACAGGAAGCTTTCTTT.